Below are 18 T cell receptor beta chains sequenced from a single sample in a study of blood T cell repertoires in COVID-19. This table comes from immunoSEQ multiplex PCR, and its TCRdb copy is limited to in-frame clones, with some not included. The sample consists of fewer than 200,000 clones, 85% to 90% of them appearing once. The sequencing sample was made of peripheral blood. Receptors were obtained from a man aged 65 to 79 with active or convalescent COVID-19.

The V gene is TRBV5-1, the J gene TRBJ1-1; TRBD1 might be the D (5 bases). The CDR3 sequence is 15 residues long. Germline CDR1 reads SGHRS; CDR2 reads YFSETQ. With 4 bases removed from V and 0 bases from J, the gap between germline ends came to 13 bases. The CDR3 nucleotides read TGCGCCAGCAGCCCCGCAGGGAACATGAACACTGAAGCTTTCTTT. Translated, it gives CASSPAGNMNTEAFF.

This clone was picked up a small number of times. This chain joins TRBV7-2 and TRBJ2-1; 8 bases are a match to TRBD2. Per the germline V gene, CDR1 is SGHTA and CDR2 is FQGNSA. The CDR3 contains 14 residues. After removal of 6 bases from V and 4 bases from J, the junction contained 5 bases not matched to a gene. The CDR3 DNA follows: TGTGCCAGCAGTAGACTAGCGATTTACAATGAGCAGTTCTTC. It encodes CASSRLAIYNEQFF.

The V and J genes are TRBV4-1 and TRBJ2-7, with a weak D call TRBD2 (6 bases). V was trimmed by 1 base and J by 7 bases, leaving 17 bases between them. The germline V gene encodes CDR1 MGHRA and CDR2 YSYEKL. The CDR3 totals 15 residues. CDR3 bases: TGCGCCAGCAGCCAAGGCCCGGACATCGGGGGTGAGCAGTACTTC. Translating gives CASSQGPDIGGEQYF.

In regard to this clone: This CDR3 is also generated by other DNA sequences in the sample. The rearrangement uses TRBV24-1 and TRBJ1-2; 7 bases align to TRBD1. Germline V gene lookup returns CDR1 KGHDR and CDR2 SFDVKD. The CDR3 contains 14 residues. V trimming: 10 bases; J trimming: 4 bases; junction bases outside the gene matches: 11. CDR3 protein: CATSPRQGSYGYTF. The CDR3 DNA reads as TGTGCCACGAGTCCCCGACAGGGTTCCTATGGCTACACCTTC.

This CDR3 is CASRAGGGYTF. In DNA, the CDR3 is TGTGCCAGCAGGGCCGGGGGGGGCTACACCTTC. The rearrangement joins TRBV6-5 to TRBJ1-2, with a tentative D call TRBD1 (5 bases). The ends were cut back, 6 bases at V and 8 bases at J, with 10 bases in the middle. Per germline, CDR1 MNHEY and CDR2 SVGAGI. The length of the CDR3 is 11 residues.

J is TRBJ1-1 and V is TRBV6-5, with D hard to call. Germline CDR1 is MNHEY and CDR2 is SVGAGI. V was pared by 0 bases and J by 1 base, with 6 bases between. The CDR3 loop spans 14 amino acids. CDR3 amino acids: CASSYSWQNTEAFF. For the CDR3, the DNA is TGTGCCAGCAGTTACTCTTGGCAGAACACTGAAGCTTTCTTT.

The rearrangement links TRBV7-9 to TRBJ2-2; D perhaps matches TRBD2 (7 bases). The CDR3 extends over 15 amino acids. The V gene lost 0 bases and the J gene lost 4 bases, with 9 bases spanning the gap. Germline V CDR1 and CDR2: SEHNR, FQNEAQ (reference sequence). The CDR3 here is CASSLAGGGTGELFF. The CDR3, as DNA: TGTGCCAGCAGCTTAGCGGGAGGGGGCACCGGGGAGCTGTTTTTT.

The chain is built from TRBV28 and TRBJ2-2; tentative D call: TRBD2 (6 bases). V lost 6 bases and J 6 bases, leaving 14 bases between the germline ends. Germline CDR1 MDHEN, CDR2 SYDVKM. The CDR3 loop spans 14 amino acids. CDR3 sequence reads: CASRGTVTAGELFF. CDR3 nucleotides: TGTGCCAGCAGGGGGACTGTCACGGCCGGGGAGCTGTTTTTT.

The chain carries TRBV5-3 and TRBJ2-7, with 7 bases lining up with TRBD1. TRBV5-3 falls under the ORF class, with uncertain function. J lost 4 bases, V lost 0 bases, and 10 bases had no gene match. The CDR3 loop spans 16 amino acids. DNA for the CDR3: TGTGCCAGAAGCTTGGCCTACCCAGGGGGATGTTACGAGCAGTACTTC. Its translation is CARSLAYPGGCYEQYF.

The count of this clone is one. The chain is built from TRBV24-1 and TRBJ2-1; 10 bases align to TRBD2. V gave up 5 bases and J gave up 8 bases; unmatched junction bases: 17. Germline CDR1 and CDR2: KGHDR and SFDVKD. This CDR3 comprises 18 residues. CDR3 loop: CATSGLREREGLTDEQFF. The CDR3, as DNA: TGTGCCACCAGTGGCCTAAGGGAGCGGGAGGGCCTGACAGATGAGCAGTTCTTC.

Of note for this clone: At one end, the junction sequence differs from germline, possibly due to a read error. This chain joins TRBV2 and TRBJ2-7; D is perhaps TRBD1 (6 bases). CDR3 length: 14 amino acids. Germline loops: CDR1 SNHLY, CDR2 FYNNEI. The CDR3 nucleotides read TGTACCAGCAGGGAAACAGGGATCTCCTACGAGCAGTACTTC. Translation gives CTSRETGISYEQYF.

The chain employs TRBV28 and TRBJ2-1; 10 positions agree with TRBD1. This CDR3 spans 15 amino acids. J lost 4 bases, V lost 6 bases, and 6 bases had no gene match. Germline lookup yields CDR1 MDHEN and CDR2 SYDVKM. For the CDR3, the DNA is TGTGCCAGCAGGGCGCGACAGGGGGCTTACAATGAGCAGTTCTTC. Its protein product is CASRARQGAYNEQFF.

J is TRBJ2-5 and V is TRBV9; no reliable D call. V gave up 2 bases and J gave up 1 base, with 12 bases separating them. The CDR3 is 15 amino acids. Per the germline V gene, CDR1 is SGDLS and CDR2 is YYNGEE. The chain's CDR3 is CASSVRSRSQETQYF. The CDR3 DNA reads TGTGCCAGCAGCGTGCGGAGCAGAAGCCAAGAGACCCAGTACTTC.

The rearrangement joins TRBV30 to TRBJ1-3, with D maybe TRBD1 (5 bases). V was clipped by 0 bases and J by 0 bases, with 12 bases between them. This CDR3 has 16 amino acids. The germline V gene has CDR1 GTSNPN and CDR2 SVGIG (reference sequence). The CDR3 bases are TGTGCCTGGAGTGTACATGGGGCCTTCTCTGGAAACACCATATATTTT. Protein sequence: CAWSVHGAFSGNTIYF.

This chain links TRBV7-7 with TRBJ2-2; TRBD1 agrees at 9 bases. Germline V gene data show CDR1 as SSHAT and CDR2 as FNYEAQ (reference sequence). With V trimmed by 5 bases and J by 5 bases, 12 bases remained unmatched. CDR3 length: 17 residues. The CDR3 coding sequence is TGTGCCAGCAGCCGAGGCCGGGACAGGGTGGAAACCGGGGAGCTGTTTTTT. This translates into CASSRGRDRVETGELFF.

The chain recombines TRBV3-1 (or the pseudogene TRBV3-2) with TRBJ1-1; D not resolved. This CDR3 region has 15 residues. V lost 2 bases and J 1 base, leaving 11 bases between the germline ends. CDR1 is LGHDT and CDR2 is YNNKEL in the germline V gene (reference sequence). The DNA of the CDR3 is TGTGCCAGCAGCCAATCTGGAGGCAGGAACACTGAAGCTTTCTTT. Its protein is CASSQSGGRNTEAFF.

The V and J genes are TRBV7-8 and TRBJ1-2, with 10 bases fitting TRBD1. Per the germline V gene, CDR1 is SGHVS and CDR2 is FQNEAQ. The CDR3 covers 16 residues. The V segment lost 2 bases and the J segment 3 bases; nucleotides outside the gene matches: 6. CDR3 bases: TGTGCCAGCAGCTTACGACAGGGGGCATCGGACTATGGCTACACCTTC. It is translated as CASSLRQGASDYGYTF.

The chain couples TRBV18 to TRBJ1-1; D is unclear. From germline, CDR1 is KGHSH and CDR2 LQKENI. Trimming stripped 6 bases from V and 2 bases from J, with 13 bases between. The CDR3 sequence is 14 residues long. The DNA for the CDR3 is TGTGCCAGCTCCCGGAGCCGCACCAACACTGAAGCTTTCTTT. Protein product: CASSRSRTNTEAFF.